One sample yielded the 27 T cell receptor beta chains listed below, sequenced in a study of blood T cell repertoires in COVID-19. Only in-frame clones appear in the TCRdb table, and some are missing; sequencing was by immunoSEQ multiplex PCR. This table holds 150,000 to 200,000 clones, around 91% found once. The sample taken for sequencing was PBMCs or T cells enriched from blood (not recorded which). The receptors here all came from a woman under 30 who had recovered from COVID-19.

The chain employs TRBV5-1 and TRBJ2-1, with 12 bases that match TRBD2. This CDR3 spans 16 amino acids. From germline, CDR1 is SGHRS and CDR2 YFSETQ. The junction had 10 bases not matched to a gene; V was cut back by 3 bases and J by 9 bases. The DNA of the CDR3 is TGCGCCAGCAGCTCACAGACTAGCGGGAGTGTGCGTGAGCAGTTCTTC. It specifies CASSSQTSGSVREQFF.

The rearrangement links TRBV2 to TRBJ2-3; D might be TRBD2 (5 bases). This CDR3 contains 17 residues. Germline assignment: CDR1 SNHLY and CDR2 FYNNEI. Trimming cost V 1 base and J 2 bases, with 16 bases left between them. The CDR3 region has the DNA TGTGCCAGCAGTGAAGGCGGCGTGGTGGAGGACACAGATACGCAGTATTTT. As protein: CASSEGGVVEDTDTQYF.

J is TRBJ2-5 and V is TRBV18; D is uncertain. The CDR3 is 14 residues long. The V end lost 2 bases, the J end lost 2 bases, and 9 bases lay between the germline ends. Germline V CDR1 and CDR2: KGHSH, LQKENI. The CDR3 coding sequence is TGTGCCAGCTCACCAGTGCAGACTCAAGAGACCCAGTACTTC. Amino acid sequence: CASSPVQTQETQYF.

J is TRBJ2-1 and V is TRBV7-9, with D maybe TRBD2 (5 bases). The CDR3 totals 11 residues. Trimming removed 6 bases at V and 8 bases at J, with 8 bases between. Germline V lookup: CDR1 SEHNR, CDR2 FQNEAQ (reference sequence). The DNA for the CDR3 is TGTGCCAGCAGACGGGGTTATGAGCAGTTCTTC. Translating gives CASRRGYEQFF.

The V gene is TRBV5-6, the J gene TRBJ1-1; perhaps TRBD1 as D (5 bases). Germline values: CDR1 SGHDT, CDR2 YYEEEE. Trimming removed 4 bases from V and 6 bases from J, with 16 bases in between. The CDR3 is 14 amino acids. The CDR3 protein is CASSAPRGLAEAFF. The CDR3 bases are TGTGCCAGCAGCGCCCCGCGGGGGTTGGCTGAAGCTTTCTTT. The entire variable domain, with the rest obtained from reference TRBV5-6 and TRBJ1-1, is as follows: DAGVTQSPTHLIKTRGQQVTLRCSPKSGHDTVSWYQQALGQGPQFIFQYYEEEERQRGNFPDRFSGHQFPNYSSELNVNALLLGDSALYLCASSAPRGLAEAFFGQGTRLTVV.

The chain carries TRBV4-3 and TRBJ2-1, with D tentatively TRBD2 (6 bases). The CDR3 contains 17 residues. Trimming took off 0 bases at V and 5 bases at J, with 17 bases between the two ends. From germline, CDR1 is LGHNA and CDR2 YSLEER. The CDR3 is CASSQDYKVAAHNEQFF. CDR3 DNA: TGCGCCAGCAGCCAAGATTATAAGGTAGCGGCTCACAATGAGCAGTTCTTC.

The chain recombines TRBV15 with TRBJ1-5; D ambiguous. The CDR3 consists of 14 residues. Between the trimmed V and J ends, which lost 0 bases and 2 bases, there was a span of 5 bases. Germline V gives CDR1 LNHNV, CDR2 YYDKDF (reference sequence). Here the CDR3 DNA reads TGTGCCACCAGCAGAGACCGGGGCAATCAGCCCCAGCATTTT. Translated, it gives CATSRDRGNQPQHF.

CDR3 sequence: CTSSQDGDYQETQYF. The CDR3 coding sequence is TGCACCAGCAGCCAAGATGGTGACTACCAAGAGACCCAGTACTTC. This rearrangement joins TRBV1 to TRBJ2-5; whether TRBD2, the table's D call, matches the DNA was not checked. TRBV1 is a known pseudogene. CDR3 length equals 15 residues.

The chain links TRBV6-1 to TRBJ2-7; possible D gene TRBD2, 5 bases. Germline lookup yields CDR1 MNHNS and CDR2 SASEGT. The CDR3 consists of 16 residues. Trimming cost V 3 bases and J 0 bases, with 15 bases left between them. The CDR3 nucleotides are TGTGCCAGCAGTGATAATCTGGCGGGTATCTCCTACGAGCAGTACTTC. Translating gives CASSDNLAGISYEQYF.

This clone is a singleton in its sample. CDR3: CAWTFWGIRDTEAFF. CDR3 in DNA: TGTGCCTGGACTTTTTGGGGCATCCGAGACACTGAAGCTTTCTTT. This chain joins TRBV30 and TRBJ1-1, with D tentatively TRBD1 (5 bases). Germline V gene sequence: CDR1 GTSNPN, CDR2 SVGIG (reference sequence). This CDR3 has 15 amino acids. With 4 bases removed from V and 3 bases from J, the gap between germline ends came to 18 bases.

V gene TRBV27 combines with J gene TRBJ1-1; tentative D call: TRBD1 (6 bases). The CDR3 is 16 residues long. Germline values: CDR1 MNHEY, CDR2 SMNVEV (reference sequence). The germline V and J ends were trimmed by 5 bases and 0 bases, with 16 bases remaining between them. The CDR3 loop reads CASSPSQGEVNTEAFF. CDR3 DNA sequence: TGTGCCAGCAGTCCCTCACAGGGCGAAGTGAACACTGAAGCTTTCTTT.

CDR3 loop: CASSSIRDRGDTQYF. The CDR3 region has the DNA TGTGCCAGCAGCTCCATCCGGGACAGGGGGGATACGCAGTATTTT. The chain combines TRBV11-2 with TRBJ2-3; TRBD1 aligns across 11 bases. The V gene's germline CDR1 is SGHAT and CDR2 FQNNGV. The J segment lost 6 bases and the V segment lost 4 bases, leaving 6 bases of the junction unmatched. The CDR3 extends over 15 amino acids.

This chain uses TRBV27 with TRBJ2-1, with TRBD1 identical over 9 bases. CDR3 length equals 13 residues. CDR1 and CDR2 (germline): MNHEY, SMNVEV (reference sequence). The ends lost 6 bases at V and 8 bases at J; junction bases unmatched: 5. CDR3 protein: CASRDRGFYEQFF. The CDR3, as DNA: TGTGCCAGCAGAGACAGGGGGTTCTATGAGCAGTTCTTC.

The chain joins TRBV28 to TRBJ1-3, with 9 bases identical to TRBD1. This CDR3 has 17 amino acids. Trimming removed 5 bases from V and 0 bases from J; junction bases left unmatched: 8. The germline CDR1 and CDR2 sequences are MDHEN and SYDVKM. The CDR3 DNA reads as TGTGCCAGCAGTCCCCCGGGACAGGGCCTCTCTGGAAACACCATATATTTT. It yields the protein CASSPPGQGLSGNTIYF.

V gene TRBV6-5 combines with J gene TRBJ1-5; tentatively, D is TRBD1 (5 bases). This CDR3 region has 13 residues. V lost 11 bases and J 0 bases, leaving 11 bases between the germline ends. Germline CDR1 is MNHEY and CDR2 is SVGAGI. As DNA, the CDR3 is TGTGCCGGGGGGGAGTATAGCAATCAGCCCCAGCATTTT. As protein: CAGGEYSNQPQHF.

V gene TRBV6-1 combines with J gene TRBJ2-5; 7 nucleotides match TRBD2. The V gene end was trimmed by 1 base and the J gene end by 2 bases; junction bases not matched to a gene: 4. The CDR3 is 15 amino acids. CDR1 is MNHNS, CDR2 SASEGT, per germline. The CDR3 region is CASSEVGGDQETQYF. The CDR3 coding sequence is TGTGCCAGCAGTGAAGTGGGAGGGGATCAAGAGACCCAGTACTTC.

V usage is TRBV4-1 and J usage is TRBJ2-5; possibly TRBD2 for D (6 bases). CDR1 is MGHRA and CDR2 is YSYEKL in the germline V gene. V lost 1 base to trimming and J lost 5 bases, with 11 bases between them. The CDR3 extends over 14 amino acids. The CDR3 reads CASSQAGGTETQYF. The DNA for the CDR3 is TGCGCCAGCAGCCAAGCCGGGGGAACGGAGACCCAGTACTTC.

V and J are TRBV7-2 and TRBJ2-2; 13 bases line up with TRBD2. Germline loops: CDR1 SGHTA, CDR2 FQGNSA. The V gene end was trimmed by 2 bases and the J gene end by 6 bases; junction bases not matched to a gene: 6. The CDR3 contains 17 residues. CDR3 DNA sequence: TGTGCCAGCAGCTTAATACTAGCGGGAGGGTATTCCGGGGAGCTGTTTTTT. It is translated as CASSLILAGGYSGELFF.

The CDR3 nucleotides are TGTGCCAGCAGCGTATACGAGGGAGGAGGGACAGATACGCAGTATTTT. As protein: CASSVYEGGGTDTQYF. The chain employs TRBV9 and TRBJ2-3, with a weak D call TRBD2 (6 bases). The CDR3 length is 16 residues. Germline V lookup: CDR1 SGDLS, CDR2 YYNGEE. V gave up 1 base and J gave up 3 bases, with 15 bases separating them.

This clone has just one count. J is TRBJ2-2 and V is TRBV5-1; D is possibly TRBD2 (5 bases). With 0 bases removed from V and 4 bases from J, the gap between germline ends came to 10 bases. The CDR3 runs 15 residues. From germline, CDR1 is SGHRS and CDR2 YFSETQ. CDR3 residues: CASSLESEVTGELFF. The CDR3 DNA reads TGCGCCAGCAGCTTGGAGTCGGAGGTCACCGGGGAGCTGTTTTTT.

This clone was picked up one time. CDR3 nucleotide sequence: TGCGCCAGCAGCTTGGGGCCCGGGGGAAATTCACCCCTCCACTTT. Translation: CASSLGPGGNSPLHF. The V call is TRBV5-1, the J call TRBJ1-6; a possible D gene is TRBD1 (5 bases). Germline assignment: CDR1 SGHRS and CDR2 YFSETQ. CDR3 size: 15 residues. V lost 0 bases, J lost 7 bases, and 11 bases lay in between.

The chain joins TRBV24-1 to TRBJ2-1; TRBD1 might be the D (5 bases). This CDR3 contains 16 residues. Germline lookup yields CDR1 KGHDR and CDR2 SFDVKD. Trimming took 1 base from V and 0 from J, leaving 9 bases between them. CDR3 sequence reads: CATSDFLGASYNEQFF. CDR3 sequence (DNA): TGTGCCACCAGTGATTTCTTAGGGGCCTCCTACAATGAGCAGTTCTTC.

This clone appeared a single time. This chain links TRBV24-1 with TRBJ2-1, with 11 positions matching TRBD2. Germline V gene lookup returns CDR1 KGHDR and CDR2 SFDVKD. The CDR3 is 18 residues long. V lost 6 bases, J lost 0 bases, and 9 bases stayed unmatched. CDR3: CATSNQLAGVSSYNEQFF. The CDR3 coding sequence is TGTGCCACCAGTAACCAACTAGCGGGAGTTTCCTCCTACAATGAGCAGTTCTTC.

There are a few counts of this clone. The chain carries TRBV15 and TRBJ1-1; no firm D call. The CDR3 is made up of 13 amino acids. Germline loops: CDR1 LNHNV, CDR2 YYDKDF (reference sequence). V was shortened by 3 bases and J by 5 bases, with 10 bases between the two germline ends. The CDR3 loop is CATSRVGRTEAFF. In DNA form, the CDR3 reads TGTGCCACCAGCAGGGTCGGGAGAACTGAAGCTTTCTTT.

The CDR3 nucleotides are TGCGCCAGCAGCCAACCTACTAGCGGAGCCTACGAGCAGTACTTC. The encoded protein is CASSQPTSGAYEQYF. The V call is TRBV4-1, the J call TRBJ2-7, with TRBD2 matching 8 bases. The CDR3 has 15 residues. Germline CDR1 MGHRA, CDR2 YSYEKL. V lost 2 bases, J lost 2 bases, and 5 bases stayed unmatched.

The chain couples TRBV7-8 to TRBJ2-2; no clear D. The CDR3 totals 13 residues. From germline, CDR1 is SGHVS and CDR2 FQNEAQ. Trimming stripped 5 bases from V and 7 bases from J, with 11 bases between. The CDR3 spells CASSPARRGELFF. The CDR3 nucleotides read TGTGCCAGCAGCCCCGCCAGGCGCGGGGAGCTGTTTTTT.

The chain links TRBV30 to TRBJ2-4, with 7 positions matching TRBD2. The germline V gene has CDR1 GTSNPN and CDR2 SVGIG (reference sequence). The J segment lost 10 bases and the V segment lost 0 bases, leaving 15 bases of the junction unmatched. CDR3 length: 16 amino acids. As DNA, the CDR3 is TGTGCCTGGAGTGTAGGATTGAGGGAGGGCCGTGGGATTCAGTACTTC. Amino acid sequence: CAWSVGLREGRGIQYF.